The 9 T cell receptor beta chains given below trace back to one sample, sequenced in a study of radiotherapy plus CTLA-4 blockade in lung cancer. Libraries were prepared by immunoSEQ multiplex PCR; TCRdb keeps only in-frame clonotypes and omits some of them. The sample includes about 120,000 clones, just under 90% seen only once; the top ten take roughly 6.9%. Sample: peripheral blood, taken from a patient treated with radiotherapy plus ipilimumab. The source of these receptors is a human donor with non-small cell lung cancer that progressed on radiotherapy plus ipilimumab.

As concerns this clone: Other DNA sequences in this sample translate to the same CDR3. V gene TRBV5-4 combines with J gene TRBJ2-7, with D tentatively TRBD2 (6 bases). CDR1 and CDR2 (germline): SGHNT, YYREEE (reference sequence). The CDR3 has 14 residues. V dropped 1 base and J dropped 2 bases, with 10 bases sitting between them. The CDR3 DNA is TGTGCCAGCAGCTTGAGTCTAGCGCCCTACGAGCAGTACTTC. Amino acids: CASSLSLAPYEQYF. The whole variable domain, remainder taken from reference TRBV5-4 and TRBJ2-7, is ETGVTQSPTHLIKTRGQQVTLRCSSQSGHNTVSWYQQALGQGPQFIFQYYREEENGRGNFPPRFSGLQFPNYSSELNVNALELDDSALYLCASSLSLAPYEQYFGPGTRLTVT.

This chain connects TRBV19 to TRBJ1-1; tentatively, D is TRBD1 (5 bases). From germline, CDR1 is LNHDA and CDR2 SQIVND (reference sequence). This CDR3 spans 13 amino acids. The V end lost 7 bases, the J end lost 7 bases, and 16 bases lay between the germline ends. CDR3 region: CASTIGTGDEAFF. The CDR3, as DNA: TGTGCCAGTACCATCGGGACGGGGGATGAAGCTTTCTTT.

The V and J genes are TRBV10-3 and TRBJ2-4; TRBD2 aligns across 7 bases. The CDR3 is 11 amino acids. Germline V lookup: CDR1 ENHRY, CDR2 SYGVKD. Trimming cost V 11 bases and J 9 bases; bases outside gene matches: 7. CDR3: CASGEGTIQYF. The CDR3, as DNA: TGTGCCTCCGGGGAGGGTACCATTCAGTACTTC.

CDR3 in amino acids: CASSPRGQETQYF. CDR3 nucleotide sequence: TGCGCCAGCAGCCCAAGGGGGCAAGAGACCCAGTACTTC. The rearrangement uses TRBV5-1 and TRBJ2-5; possible D gene TRBD1, 6 bases. The CDR3 is 13 amino acids. Trimming took 4 bases from V and 2 from J, leaving 9 bases between them. Germline V lookup: CDR1 SGHRS, CDR2 YFSETQ.

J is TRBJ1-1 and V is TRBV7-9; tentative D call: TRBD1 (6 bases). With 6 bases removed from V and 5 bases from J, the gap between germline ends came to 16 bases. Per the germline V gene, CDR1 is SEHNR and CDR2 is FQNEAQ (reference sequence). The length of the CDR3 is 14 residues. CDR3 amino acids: CASSTGLGGTEAFF. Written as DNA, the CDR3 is TGTGCCAGCAGTACAGGGCTGGGAGGTACTGAAGCTTTCTTT. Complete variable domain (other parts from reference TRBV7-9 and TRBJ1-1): DTGVSQNPRHKITKRGQNVTFRCDPISEHNRLYWYRQTLGQGPEFLTYFQNEAQLEKSRLLSDRFSAERPKGSFSTLEIQRTEQGDSAMYLCASSTGLGGTEAFFGQGTRLTVV.

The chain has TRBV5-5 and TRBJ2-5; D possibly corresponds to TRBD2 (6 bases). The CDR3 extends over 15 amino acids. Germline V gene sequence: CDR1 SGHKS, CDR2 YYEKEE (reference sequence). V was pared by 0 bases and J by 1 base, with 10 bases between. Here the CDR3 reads CASSLVGGIQETQYF. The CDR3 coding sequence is TGTGCCAGCAGCTTGGTGGGCGGGATCCAAGAGACCCAGTACTTC.

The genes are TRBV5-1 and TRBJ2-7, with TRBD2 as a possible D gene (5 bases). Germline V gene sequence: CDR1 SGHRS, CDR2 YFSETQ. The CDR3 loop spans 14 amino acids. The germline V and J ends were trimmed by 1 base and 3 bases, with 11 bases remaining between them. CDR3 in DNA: TGCGCCAGCAGCTTGCCAGCGGAATACTACGAGCAGTACTTC. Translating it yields CASSLPAEYYEQYF.

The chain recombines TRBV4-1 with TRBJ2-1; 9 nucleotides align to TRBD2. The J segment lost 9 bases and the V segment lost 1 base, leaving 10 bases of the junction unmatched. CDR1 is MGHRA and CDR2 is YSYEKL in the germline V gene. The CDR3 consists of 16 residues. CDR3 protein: CASSQVVAGGIPEQFF. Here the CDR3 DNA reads TGCGCCAGCAGCCAAGTTGTGGCGGGAGGGATTCCTGAGCAGTTCTTC.

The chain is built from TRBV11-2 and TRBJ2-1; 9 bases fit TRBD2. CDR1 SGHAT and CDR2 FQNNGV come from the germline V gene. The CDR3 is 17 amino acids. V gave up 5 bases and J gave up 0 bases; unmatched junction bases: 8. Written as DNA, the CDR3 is TGTGCCAGCAGCCCAACCTTTAGCGGGAGCTCCTACAATGAGCAGTTCTTC. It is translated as CASSPTFSGSSYNEQFF.